The clone carrying this T cell receptor (beta chain) was seen at least ten times. Its matching antigen is unknown. The sample is drawn from a study of T cells after yellow fever vaccination. Overall study: SMART-Seq v4 Ultra Low Input prepared libraries from low-cell fractions. Overall study results and limits: Abundant contaminating clonotypes from the bulk population could appear in FACS-sorted repertoires.

A 5'RACE template-switching step, the method used to make TCR cDNA, added a universal primer site and UMIs. TCRdb re-called the 5' RACE reads with MiXCR, one entry per CDR3 protein. The repertoire consists of 350,000 to 450,000 distinct CDR3 sequences, with roughly 20% occurring once and the leading ten covering roughly a sixth. The sample consisted of PBMCs, taken before the yellow fever booster vaccination. This receptor was obtained from a man aged 18-30 years who received the YFV17D yellow fever vaccine.

The CDR3 nucleotides are TGTGCCATCAGTGTTGGCGGGGGATACACAGATACGCAGTATTTT. This encodes CAISVGGGYTDTQYF. This chain links TRBV10-3 with TRBJ2-3; 7 bases are a match to TRBD2. Germline trimming cut 4 bases from V and 2 bases from J; bases unmatched to any gene: 6. The CDR3 is made up of 15 amino acids. Germline V gene sequence: CDR1 ENHRY, CDR2 SYGVKD.